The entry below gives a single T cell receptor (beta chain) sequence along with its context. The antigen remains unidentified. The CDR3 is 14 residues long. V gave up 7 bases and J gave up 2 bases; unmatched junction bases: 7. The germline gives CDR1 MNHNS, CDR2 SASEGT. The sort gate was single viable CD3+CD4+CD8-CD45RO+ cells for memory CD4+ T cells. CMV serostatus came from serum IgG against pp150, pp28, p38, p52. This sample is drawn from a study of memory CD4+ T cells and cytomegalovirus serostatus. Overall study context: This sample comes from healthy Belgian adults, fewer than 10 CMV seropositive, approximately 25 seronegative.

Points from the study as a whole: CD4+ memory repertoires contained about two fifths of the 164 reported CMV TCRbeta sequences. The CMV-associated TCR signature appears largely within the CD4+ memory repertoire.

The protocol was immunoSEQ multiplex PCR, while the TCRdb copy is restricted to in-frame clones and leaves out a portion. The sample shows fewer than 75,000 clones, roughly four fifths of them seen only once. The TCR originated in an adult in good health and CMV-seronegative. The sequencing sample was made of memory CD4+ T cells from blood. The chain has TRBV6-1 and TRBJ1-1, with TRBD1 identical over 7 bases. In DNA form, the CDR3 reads TGTGCCAGCAACCGACAGGGCCTAAACACTGAAGCTTTCTTT. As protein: CASNRQGLNTEAFF.